These T cell receptor beta chains were read from a single sample in a study of monozygotic twins with inflammatory bowel disease. TCRdb reprocessed the 5' RACE reads; each CDR3 protein has one entry and no DNA is given. This table holds a few hundred thousand distinct CDR3 sequences. The sample comprised blood. Receptor source: a human donor with ulcerative colitis or Crohn's disease, or a healthy co-twin of an affected twin (not recorded which). Each CDR3 is given with its conserved first and last residue. Each record gives: CDR3 protein, J gene, V gene.

CASAGLGYTGELFF TRBJ2-2 TRBV7-2
CASELRGEQYF TRBJ2-7 TRBV12-3/TRBV12-4
CASSRGGRENTEAFF TRBJ1-1 TRBV6-1
CASSDGTGRNQPQHF TRBJ1-5 TRBV19
CASSFGRREQFF TRBJ2-1 TRBV7-8
CASSFWVGQGQETQYF TRBJ2-5 TRBV28
CATDFPGTGGNKNTEAFF TRBJ1-1 TRBV5-1
CASSITGTSGYGYTF TRBJ1-2 TRBV19
CASSPSEGSGKLFF TRBJ1-4 TRBV18
CSAVRAGRRLDTQYF TRBJ2-3 TRBV20-1
CASTALAGGETQYF TRBJ2-5 TRBV27
CASTQWNEQFF TRBJ2-1 TRBV12-3/TRBV12-4
CASSTGQEAFF TRBJ1-1 TRBV19
CASSLGASGVYEQYF TRBJ2-7 TRBV28
CASSQEAKTQYF TRBJ2-5 TRBV6-5
CASSSVSGQETQYF TRBJ2-5 TRBV5-1
CASSVAGLAVPVTQYF TRBJ2-3 TRBV19
CSALQPLTEAFF TRBJ1-1 TRBV20-1
CATSDLPLQGGGYNEQFF TRBJ2-1 TRBV24-1
CASSTGTPPAYEQYF TRBJ2-7 TRBV18
CASSLEVGIYEQYF TRBJ2-7 TRBV11-2
CASPSGTSYEQYF TRBJ2-7 TRBV10-1
CASSQEIELSYEQYF TRBJ2-7 TRBV4-3
CASSRTENYGYTF TRBJ1-2 TRBV28
CSARDWTALGTQYF TRBJ2-5 TRBV20-1
CASTTGQSYEQYF TRBJ2-7 TRBV6-2/TRBV6-3
CASSPRSKETQYF TRBJ2-5 TRBV5-1
CASRPGSLRAAQYF TRBJ2-5 TRBV27
CASRKAGSYEQYF TRBJ2-7 TRBV28
CAVQTGFTDTQYF TRBJ2-3 TRBV28
CASSLRVNPGANVLTF TRBJ2-6 TRBV7-9
CASSWDKALGYTF TRBJ1-2 TRBV18
CASSVVADRSSYNEQFF TRBJ2-1 TRBV9
CASTQGKSYGYTF TRBJ1-2 TRBV12-3/TRBV12-4
CATSDPDRTSGRYF TRBJ2-7 TRBV24-1
CASSQDPAATAYEQYF TRBJ2-7 TRBV4-2
CASSLLDMGAFF TRBJ1-1 TRBV5-5
CASSQGTGVAGNTIYF TRBJ1-3 TRBV4-3
CASSPGQLNTEAFF TRBJ1-1 TRBV9